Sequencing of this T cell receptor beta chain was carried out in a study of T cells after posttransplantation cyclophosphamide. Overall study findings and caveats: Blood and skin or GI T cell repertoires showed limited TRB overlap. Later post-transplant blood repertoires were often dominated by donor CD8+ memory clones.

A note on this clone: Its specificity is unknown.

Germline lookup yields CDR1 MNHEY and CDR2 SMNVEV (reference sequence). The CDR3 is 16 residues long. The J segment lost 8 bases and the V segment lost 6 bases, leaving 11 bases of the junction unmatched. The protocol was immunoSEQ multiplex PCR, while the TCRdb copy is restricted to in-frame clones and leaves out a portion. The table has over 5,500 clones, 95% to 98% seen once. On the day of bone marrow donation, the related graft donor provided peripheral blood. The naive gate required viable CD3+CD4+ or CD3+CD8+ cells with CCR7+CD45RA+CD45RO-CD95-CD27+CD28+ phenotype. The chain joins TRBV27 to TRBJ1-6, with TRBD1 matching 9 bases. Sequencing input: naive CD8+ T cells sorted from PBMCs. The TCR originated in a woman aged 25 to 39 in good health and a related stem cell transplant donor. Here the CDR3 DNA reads TGTGCCAGCAGCCTCGGACAGGGGCTGAATGATTCACCCCTCCACTTT. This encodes CASSLGQGLNDSPLHF.